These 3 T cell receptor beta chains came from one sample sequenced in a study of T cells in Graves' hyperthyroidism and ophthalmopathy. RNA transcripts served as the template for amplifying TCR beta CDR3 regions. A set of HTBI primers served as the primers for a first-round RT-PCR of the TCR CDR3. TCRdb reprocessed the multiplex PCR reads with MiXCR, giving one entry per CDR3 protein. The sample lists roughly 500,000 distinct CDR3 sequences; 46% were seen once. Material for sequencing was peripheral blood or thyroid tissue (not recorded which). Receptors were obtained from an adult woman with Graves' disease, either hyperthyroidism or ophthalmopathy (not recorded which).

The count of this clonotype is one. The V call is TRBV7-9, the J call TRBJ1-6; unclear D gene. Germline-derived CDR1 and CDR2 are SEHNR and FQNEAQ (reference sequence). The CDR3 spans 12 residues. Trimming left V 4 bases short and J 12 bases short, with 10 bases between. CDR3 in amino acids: CASSSDGRPLHF. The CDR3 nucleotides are TGTGCCAGCAGCTCTGACGGGCGACCCCTCCACTTT.

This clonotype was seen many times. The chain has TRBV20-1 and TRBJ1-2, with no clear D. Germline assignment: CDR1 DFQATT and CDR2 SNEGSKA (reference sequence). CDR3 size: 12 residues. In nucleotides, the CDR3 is TGCAGCGCCCGTAGGGAGGGCTATGGCTACACCTTC. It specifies CSARREGYGYTF.

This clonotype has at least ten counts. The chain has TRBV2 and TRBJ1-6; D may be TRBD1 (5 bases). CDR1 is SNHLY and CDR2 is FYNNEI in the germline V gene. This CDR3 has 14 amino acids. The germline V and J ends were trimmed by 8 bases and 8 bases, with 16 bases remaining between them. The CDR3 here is CASAGDLGDSPLHF. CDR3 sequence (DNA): TGTGCCAGCGCCGGGGATTTAGGGGATTCACCCCTCCACTTT.